Listed here is a single TCR beta chain. Its antigen is unidentified. CDR1 and CDR2 (germline): SGHDT, YYEEEE. The V gene lost 4 bases and the J gene lost 4 bases, with 12 bases spanning the gap. CDR3 length: 14 residues. These data originate in a study of blood T cells in healthy people across ages. Study observations and caveats: Strong correlation linked observed beta diversity and percent naive T cells. Among T cells, TCR beta diversity per million cells dropped roughly linearly as age rose.

The individuals who served as donors were healthy Caucasians living in Russia, aged roughly 6 to 100. The authors isolated at least 6 million PBMCs per sample. A J-beta primer mix and a sample-barcoded 5' primer were used in a second PCR of about 7 to 12 cycles. Using its own MiXCR run on the 5' RACE reads, TCRdb lists one record per CDR3 protein. There are hundreds of thousands of distinct CDR3 sequences in the sample; 58% occur only once, and around 37% lies in the top ten. The rearrangement joins TRBV5-6 to TRBJ1-5; D is unclear. This receptor was obtained from a man aged 55 to 70 in good health. The sequenced sample was blood. CDR3 sequence reads: CASSVGAGNQPQHF. The CDR3 nucleotides are TGTGCCAGCAGCGTTGGCGCGGGGAATCAGCCCCAGCATTTT.